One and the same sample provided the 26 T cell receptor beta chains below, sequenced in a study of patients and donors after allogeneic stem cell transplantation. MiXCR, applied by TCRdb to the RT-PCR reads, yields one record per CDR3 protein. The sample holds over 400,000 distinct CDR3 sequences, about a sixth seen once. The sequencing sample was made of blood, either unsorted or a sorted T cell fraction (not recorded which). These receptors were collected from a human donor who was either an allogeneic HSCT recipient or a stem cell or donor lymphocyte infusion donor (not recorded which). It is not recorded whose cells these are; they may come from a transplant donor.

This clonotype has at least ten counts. The DNA of the CDR3 is TGCAGCGTTCCCGGGGTGTATGGCTACACCTTC. Amino acid sequence: CSVPGVYGYTF. The J gene is TRBJ1-2, the V gene TRBV29-1; no clear D. The CDR3 has 11 amino acids. Germline V gives CDR1 SQVTM, CDR2 ANQGSEA. Trimming took 5 bases from V and 5 from J, leaving 9 bases between them.

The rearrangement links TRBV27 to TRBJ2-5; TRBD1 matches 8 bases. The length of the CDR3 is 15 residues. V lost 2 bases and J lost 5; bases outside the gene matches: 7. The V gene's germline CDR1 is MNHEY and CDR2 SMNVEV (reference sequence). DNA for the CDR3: TGTGCCAGCAGTTTAAGTCAGGGGGCATGGGAGACCCAGTACTTC. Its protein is CASSLSQGAWETQYF.

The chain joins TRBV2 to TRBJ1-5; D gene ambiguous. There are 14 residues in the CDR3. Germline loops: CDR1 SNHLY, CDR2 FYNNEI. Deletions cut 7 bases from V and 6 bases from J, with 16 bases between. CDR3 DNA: TGTGCCAGCACCCAGGACCAGTACACTCAGCCCCAGCATTTT. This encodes CASTQDQYTQPQHF.

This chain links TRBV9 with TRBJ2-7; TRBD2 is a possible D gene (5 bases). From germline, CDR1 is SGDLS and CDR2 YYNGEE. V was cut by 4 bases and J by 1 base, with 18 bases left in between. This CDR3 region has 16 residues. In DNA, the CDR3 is TGTGCCAGCAGCCCTGGACTCCGCGAAGGGTCCTACGAGCAGTACTTC. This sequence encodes CASSPGLREGSYEQYF.

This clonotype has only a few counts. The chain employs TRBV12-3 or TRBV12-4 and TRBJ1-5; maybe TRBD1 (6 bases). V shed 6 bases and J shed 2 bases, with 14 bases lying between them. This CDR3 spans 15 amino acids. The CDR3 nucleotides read TGTGCCAGCAGAAAAACAGGGACTCGCAATCAGCCCCAGCATTTT. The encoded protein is CASRKTGTRNQPQHF.

The CDR3 region is CASPEKGLSGNTIYF. CDR3 in DNA: TGTGCCAGCCCAGAGAAGGGTCTCTCTGGAAACACCATATATTTT. The J gene is TRBJ1-3, the V gene TRBV27; no clear D gene. The CDR3 has 15 residues. Germline V gives CDR1 MNHEY, CDR2 SMNVEV (reference sequence). Deletions cut 8 bases from V and 0 bases from J, with 14 bases between.

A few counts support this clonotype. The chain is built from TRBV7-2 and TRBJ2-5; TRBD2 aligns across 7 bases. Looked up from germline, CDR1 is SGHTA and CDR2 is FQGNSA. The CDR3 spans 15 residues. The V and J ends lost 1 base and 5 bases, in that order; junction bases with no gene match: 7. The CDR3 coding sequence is TGTGCCAGCAGCTTAGAACTAGCGAGAAGGGAGACCCAGTACTTC. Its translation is CASSLELARRETQYF.

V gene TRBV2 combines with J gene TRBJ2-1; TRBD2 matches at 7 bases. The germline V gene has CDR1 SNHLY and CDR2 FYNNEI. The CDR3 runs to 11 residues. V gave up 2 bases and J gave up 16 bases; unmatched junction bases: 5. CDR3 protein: CASSERLAIFF. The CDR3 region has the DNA TGTGCCAGCAGTGAAAGACTAGCAATATTCTTC.

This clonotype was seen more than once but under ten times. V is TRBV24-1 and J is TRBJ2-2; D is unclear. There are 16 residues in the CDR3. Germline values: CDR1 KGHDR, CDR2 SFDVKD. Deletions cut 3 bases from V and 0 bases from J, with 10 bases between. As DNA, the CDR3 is TGTGCCACCAGTGATCCCAAGCCCGCGAACACCGGGGAGCTGTTTTTT. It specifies CATSDPKPANTGELFF.

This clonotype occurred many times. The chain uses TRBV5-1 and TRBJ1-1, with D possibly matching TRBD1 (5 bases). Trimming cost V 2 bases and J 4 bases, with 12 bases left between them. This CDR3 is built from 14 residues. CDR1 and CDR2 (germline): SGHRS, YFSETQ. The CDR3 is CASSLQAGSTEAFF. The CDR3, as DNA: TGCGCCAGCAGCTTACAGGCAGGCAGCACTGAAGCTTTCTTT.

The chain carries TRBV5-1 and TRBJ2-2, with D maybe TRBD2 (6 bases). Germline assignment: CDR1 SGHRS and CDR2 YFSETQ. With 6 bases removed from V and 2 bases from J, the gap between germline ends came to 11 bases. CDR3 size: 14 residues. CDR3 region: CASTGTSNTGELFF. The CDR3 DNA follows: TGCGCCAGCACCGGGACTTCTAACACCGGGGAGCTGTTTTTT.

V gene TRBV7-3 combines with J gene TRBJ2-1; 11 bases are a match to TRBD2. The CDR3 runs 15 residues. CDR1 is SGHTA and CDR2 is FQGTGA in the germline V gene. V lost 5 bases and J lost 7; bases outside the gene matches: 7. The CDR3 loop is CASSKELAGGNEQFF. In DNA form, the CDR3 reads TGTGCCAGCAGCAAAGAATTAGCGGGGGGGAATGAGCAGTTCTTC.

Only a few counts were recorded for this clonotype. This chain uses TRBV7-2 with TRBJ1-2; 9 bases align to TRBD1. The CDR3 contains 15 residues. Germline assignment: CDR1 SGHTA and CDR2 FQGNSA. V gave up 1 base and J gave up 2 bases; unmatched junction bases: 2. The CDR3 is CASSLGGTGNYGYTF. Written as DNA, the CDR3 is TGTGCCAGCAGCTTAGGAGGGACAGGGAACTATGGCTACACCTTC.

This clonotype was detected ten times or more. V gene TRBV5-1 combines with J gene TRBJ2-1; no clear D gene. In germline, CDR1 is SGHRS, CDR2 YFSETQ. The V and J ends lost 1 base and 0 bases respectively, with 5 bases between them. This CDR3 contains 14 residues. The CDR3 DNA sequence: TGCGCCAGCAGCTTGACAAGCTCCTACAATGAGCAGTTCTTC. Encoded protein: CASSLTSSYNEQFF.

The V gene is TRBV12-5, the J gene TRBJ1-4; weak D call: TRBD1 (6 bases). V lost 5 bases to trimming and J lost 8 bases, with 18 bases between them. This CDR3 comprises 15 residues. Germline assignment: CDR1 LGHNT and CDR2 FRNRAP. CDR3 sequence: CASGPGGHRREKLFF. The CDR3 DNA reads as TGTGCTAGTGGTCCCGGGGGACACCGGCGCGAAAAACTGTTTTTT.

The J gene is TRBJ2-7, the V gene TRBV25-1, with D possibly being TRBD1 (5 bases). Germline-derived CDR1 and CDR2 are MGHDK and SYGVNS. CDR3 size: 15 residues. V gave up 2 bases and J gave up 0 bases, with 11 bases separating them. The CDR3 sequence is CASSEKGPGSYEQYF. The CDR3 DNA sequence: TGTGCCAGCAGTGAAAAGGGGCCCGGCTCCTACGAGCAGTACTTC.

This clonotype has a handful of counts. The CDR3 DNA is TGTGCCAGCAGCTTACTCACAGGGAAACACGGCGGGGAGCTGTTTTTT. This codes for CASSLLTGKHGGELFF. The gene calls are TRBV5-6 and TRBJ2-2, with D maybe TRBD1 (6 bases). The V gene lost 2 bases and the J gene lost 7 bases, with 18 bases spanning the gap. The V gene's germline CDR1 is SGHDT and CDR2 YYEEEE. The CDR3 has 16 amino acids.

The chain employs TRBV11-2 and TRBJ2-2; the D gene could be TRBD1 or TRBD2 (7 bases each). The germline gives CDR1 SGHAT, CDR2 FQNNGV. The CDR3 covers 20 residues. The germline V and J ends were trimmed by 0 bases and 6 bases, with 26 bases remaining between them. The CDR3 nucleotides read TGTGCCAGCAGCTTAGATTTGGGACAGTTGACTAGCCCGAAGGCCGGGGAGCTGTTTTTT. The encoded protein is CASSLDLGQLTSPKAGELFF.

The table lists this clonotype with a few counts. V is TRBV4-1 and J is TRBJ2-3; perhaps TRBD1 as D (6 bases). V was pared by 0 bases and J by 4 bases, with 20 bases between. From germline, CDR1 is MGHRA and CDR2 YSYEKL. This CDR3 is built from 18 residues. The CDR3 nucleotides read TGCGCCAGCAGCCAAGAAGGGACCGGGACATTTGGCTCAGATACGCAGTATTTT. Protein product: CASSQEGTGTFGSDTQYF.

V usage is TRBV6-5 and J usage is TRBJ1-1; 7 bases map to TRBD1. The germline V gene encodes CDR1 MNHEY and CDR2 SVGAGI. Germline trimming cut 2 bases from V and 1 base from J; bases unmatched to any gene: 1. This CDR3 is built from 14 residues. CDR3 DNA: TGTGCCAGCAGTTACGGGACAGCGAACACTGAAGCTTTCTTT. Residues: CASSYGTANTEAFF.

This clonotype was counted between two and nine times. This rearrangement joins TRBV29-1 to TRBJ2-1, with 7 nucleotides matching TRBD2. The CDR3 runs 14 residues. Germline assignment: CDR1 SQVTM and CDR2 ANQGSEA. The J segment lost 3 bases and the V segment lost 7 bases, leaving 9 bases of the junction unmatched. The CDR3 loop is CSARGASGYNEQFF. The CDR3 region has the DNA TGCAGCGCCCGGGGCGCTAGCGGCTACAATGAGCAGTTCTTC.

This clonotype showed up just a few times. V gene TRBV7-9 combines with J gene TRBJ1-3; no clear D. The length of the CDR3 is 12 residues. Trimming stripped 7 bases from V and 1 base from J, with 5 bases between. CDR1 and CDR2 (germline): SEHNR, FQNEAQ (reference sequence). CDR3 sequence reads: CASTLSGNTIYF. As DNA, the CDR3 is TGTGCCAGCACCCTTTCTGGAAACACCATATATTTT. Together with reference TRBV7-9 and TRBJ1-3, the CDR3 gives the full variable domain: DTGVSQNPRHKITKRGQNVTFRCDPISEHNRLYWYRQTLGQGPEFLTYFQNEAQLEKSRLLSDRFSAERPKGSFSTLEIQRTEQGDSAMYLCASTLSGNTIYFGEGSWLTVV.

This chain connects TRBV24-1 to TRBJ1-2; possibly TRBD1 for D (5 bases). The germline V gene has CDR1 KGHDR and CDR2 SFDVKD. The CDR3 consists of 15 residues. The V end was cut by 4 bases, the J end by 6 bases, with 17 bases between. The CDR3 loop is CATSDPRGTEDGYTF. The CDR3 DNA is TGTGCCACCAGTGACCCGCGGGGCACAGAGGATGGCTACACCTTC.

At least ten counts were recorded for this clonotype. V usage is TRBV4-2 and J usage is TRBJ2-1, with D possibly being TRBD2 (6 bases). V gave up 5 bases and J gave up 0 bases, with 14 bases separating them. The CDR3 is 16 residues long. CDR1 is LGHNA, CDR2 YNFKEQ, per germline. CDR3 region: CASSGYSGVSYNEQFF. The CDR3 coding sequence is TGTGCCAGCAGCGGTTATAGCGGAGTCTCCTACAATGAGCAGTTCTTC.

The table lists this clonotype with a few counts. CDR3 bases: TGCAGTGCTAGAACCAGCTCCCCCCGAACCGGGGAGCTGTTTTTT. Its translation is CSARTSSPRTGELFF. The chain uses TRBV20-1 and TRBJ2-2; D uncertain. Germline CDR1 reads DFQATT; CDR2 reads SNEGSKA (reference sequence). V lost 2 bases and J lost 5, with 15 bases in between. The length of the CDR3 is 15 residues.

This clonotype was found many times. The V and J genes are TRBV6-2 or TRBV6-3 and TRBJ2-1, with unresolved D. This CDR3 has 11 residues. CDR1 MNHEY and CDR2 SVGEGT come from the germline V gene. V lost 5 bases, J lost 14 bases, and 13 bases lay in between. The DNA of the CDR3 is TGTGCCAGCAGTCGAGACCGGTGGGAGTTCTTC. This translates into CASSRDRWEFF.